The 10 T cell receptor beta chains below were found in one sample sequenced in a study of blood T cell repertoires in COVID-19. Clones were sequenced by immunoSEQ multiplex PCR, and TCRdb holds only the in-frame ones, with some missing. Seen here are about 210,000 clones, 70% to 90% observed once, and the top ten hold 9.5% to 15%. Sequences were obtained from peripheral blood. The receptors were gathered from a human donor in a cohort sampled during active COVID-19.

The V call is TRBV6-1, the J call TRBJ1-1, with D unclear. CDR3 length: 11 amino acids. The V end lost 2 bases, the J end lost 11 bases, and 9 bases lay between the germline ends. The V gene's germline CDR1 is MNHNS and CDR2 SASEGT. The CDR3 DNA reads as TGTGCCAGCAGTGAACGGGGTTACGCTTTCTTT. It yields the protein CASSERGYAFF.

A single count supports this clone. The gene calls are TRBV10-2 and TRBJ2-1; 7 positions agree with TRBD2. CDR3 length: 13 residues. Germline CDR1 and CDR2: WSHSY and SAAADI. Trimming took 7 bases from V and 9 from J; bases not matched to a gene: 9. In DNA form, the CDR3 reads TGCGCCAGCACCCCGGGTAGGGAGGGTGAGCAGTTCTTC. Protein: CASTPGREGEQFF.

The rearrangement uses TRBV5-1 and TRBJ2-7, with 10 bases aligning to TRBD1. The J segment lost 1 base and the V segment lost 5 bases, leaving 6 bases of the junction unmatched. This CDR3 is 15 amino acids long. Germline V gene sequence: CDR1 SGHRS, CDR2 YFSETQ. Here the CDR3 DNA reads TGCGCCAGCAGTCTGCAGGGACAGGGGTCCTACGAGCAGTACTTC. This translates into CASSLQGQGSYEQYF.

The V call is TRBV29-1, the J call TRBJ1-4; weak D call: TRBD1 (5 bases). Germline-derived CDR1 and CDR2 are SQVTM and ANQGSEA. This CDR3 contains 12 residues. Between the trimmed V and J ends, which lost 5 bases and 6 bases, there was a span of 10 bases. The CDR3: CSVMRGDEKLFF. Here the CDR3 DNA reads TGCAGCGTTATGCGGGGGGATGAAAAACTGTTTTTT.

The chain is built from TRBV19 and TRBJ1-2; tentatively, D is TRBD1 (6 bases). The ends were cut back, 4 bases at V and 0 bases at J, with 12 bases in the middle. CDR1 is LNHDA and CDR2 is SQIVND in the germline V gene (reference sequence). The CDR3 contains 15 residues. The CDR3 reads CASSTTGSANYGYTF. DNA for the CDR3: TGTGCCAGTAGTACGACAGGATCAGCTAACTATGGCTACACCTTC.

Details on this clone: A much larger clone lies one base from this, so it may be a read error. The chain joins TRBV7-9 to TRBJ1-2; 7 positions agree with TRBD1. Losses at the gene ends were 5 bases for V and 4 bases for J; bases not matched to a gene: 4. Germline V gene sequence: CDR1 SEHNR, CDR2 FQNEAQ (reference sequence). The CDR3 spans 13 residues. The chain's CDR3 is CASSPGQIYGYTF. CDR3 DNA sequence: TGTGCCAGCAGCCCGGGACAGATCTATGGCTACACCTTC.

This chain uses TRBV27 with TRBJ2-1; the match to TRBD2 covers 7 bases. Germline CDR1 and CDR2: MNHEY and SMNVEV (reference sequence). The CDR3 runs 16 residues. J was trimmed by 6 bases and V by 7 bases; bases with no gene match: 15. This CDR3 reads CASMTIRDYQSNEQFF. The CDR3, as DNA: TGTGCCAGCATGACCATCCGGGACTACCAGTCCAATGAGCAGTTCTTC.

V usage is TRBV15 and J usage is TRBJ2-2, with 7 bases that match TRBD2. Germline assignment: CDR1 LNHNV and CDR2 YYDKDF (reference sequence). V lost 3 bases, J lost 4 bases, and 8 bases stayed unmatched. This CDR3 is built from 16 residues. The CDR3 protein is CATSRQRGRVTGELFF. In DNA, the CDR3 is TGTGCCACCAGCAGGCAGCGGGGTCGGGTCACCGGGGAGCTGTTTTTT. Using reference TRBV15 and TRBJ2-2 for the parts outside the CDR3, the full variable domain is DAMVIQNPRYQVTQFGKPVTLSCSQTLNHNVMYWYQQKSSQAPKLLFHYYDKDFNNEADTPDNFQSRRPNTSFCFLDIRSPGLGDTAMYLCATSRQRGRVTGELFFGEGSRLTVL.

The chain couples TRBV3-1 (or the pseudogene TRBV3-2) to TRBJ1-3; TRBD1 matches 11 bases. The ends lost 6 bases at V and 0 bases at J; junction bases unmatched: 10. Germline loops: CDR1 LGHDT, CDR2 YNNKEL (reference sequence). There are 18 residues in the CDR3. The CDR3 DNA follows: TGTGCCAGCAGTTCCTCCGGGACAGGGGGTAACTCTGGAAACACCATATATTTT. It codes for CASSSSGTGGNSGNTIYF.

The chain employs TRBV25-1 and TRBJ1-2; 7 bases fit TRBD1. Germline loops: CDR1 MGHDK, CDR2 SYGVNS. This CDR3 is built from 15 residues. V trimming: 6 bases; J trimming: 3 bases; junction bases outside the gene matches: 10. Here the CDR3 reads CASSAGTELYYGYTF. DNA for the CDR3: TGTGCCAGCAGCGCCGGGACAGAACTCTACTATGGCTACACCTTC.